A single sample gave rise to the 2 T cell receptor beta chains below, sequenced in a study of chemoradiotherapy in HPV16-positive cancers. Sequenced by immunoSEQ multiplex PCR; TCRdb stores in-frame clones only, minus some. The data hold approximately 1,000 clones, with about 80% observed a single time. This specimen consisted of tumor tissue, obtained from a patient who underwent chemoradiotherapy. All receptors derive from a human donor with HPV-associated anogenital cancer.

The chain carries TRBV7-3 and TRBJ2-1; possible D gene TRBD2, 7 bases. The ends were cut back, 6 bases at V and 7 bases at J, with 19 bases in the middle. The CDR3 is made up of 15 amino acids. The germline CDR1 and CDR2 sequences are SGHTA and FQGTGA. The CDR3 region has the DNA TGTGCCAGCAGTTCCACGGGGGGCAGGCTAAATGAGCAGTTCTTC. Amino acid sequence: CASSSTGGRLNEQFF.

V usage is TRBV30 and J usage is TRBJ1-1; the D is unclear. Trimming left V 4 bases short and J 1 base short, with 7 bases between. The germline V gene has CDR1 GTSNPN and CDR2 SVGIG (reference sequence). The length of the CDR3 is 12 residues. The CDR3 DNA sequence: TGTGCCTGGAACTCGGGGAACACTGAAGCTTTCTTT. Its protein is CAWNSGNTEAFF.